The T cell receptor beta chain described here comes from a study of Ad26.COV2.S vaccination and SARS-CoV-2 variants. Study at large: Donor got 5x10^10 or 1x10^11 viral particles of Ad26.COV2.S.

The treatment denotes: roughly 18 received Ad26.COV2.S at low or high dose, single or two shots; roughly five received placebo; per-sample allocation not given. Vaccine and placebo recipients were sampled on day 63 after the first injection. Boston supplied an adult donor aged 18-55 years. Assay: immunoSEQ multiplex PCR; the TCRdb copy retains only in-frame clones and omits some. This table holds 350,000 to 500,000 clones, roughly 90% found once. The V end was cut by 2 bases, the J end by 6 bases, with 10 bases between. Germline V gene sequence: CDR1 MDHEN, CDR2 SYDVKM. This CDR3 spans 13 amino acids. Study results and limitations: Vaccine and placebo groups showed comparable non-spike TCR breadth. Substantial response breadth was reportedly seen for spike-specific CD8+ and CD4+ T cells after vaccination.

As to this clone: The antigen remains unidentified.

Material: peripheral blood, obtained in a trial of Ad26.COV2.S vaccine versus placebo. The chain links TRBV28 to TRBJ1-2, with D unclear. The TCR originated in a person aged 18-65 years who received the Ad26.COV2.S COVID-19 vaccine or a placebo. The CDR3 reads CASSLGRYDGYTF. For the CDR3, the DNA is TGTGCCAGCAGTTTAGGCAGATATGATGGCTACACCTTC.